The 16 T cell receptor beta chains in this list originate from one sample, sequenced in a study of OX40 agonist ivuxolimab in advanced cancers. The table came from immunoSEQ multiplex PCR; TCRdb's copy has only in-frame clones and leaves some out. Of about 94,000 clones listed, around 87% are singletons. Sequencing was performed on CD4+ or CD8+ T cells sorted from blood, taken in a trial of the OX40 agonist ivuxolimab. The receptors were sampled from an adult with an advanced solid tumor such as melanoma, head and neck, liver or kidney cancer.

V is TRBV11-3 and J is TRBJ1-1; 8 nucleotides align to TRBD1. Per germline, CDR1 SGHNT and CDR2 YENEEA. The junction had 2 bases not matched to a gene; V was cut back by 4 bases and J by 4 bases. The CDR3 extends over 13 amino acids. The chain's CDR3 is CASSSQGGTEAFF. The CDR3 nucleotides read TGTGCCAGCAGCTCACAGGGGGGCACTGAAGCTTTCTTT.

V is TRBV5-1 and J is TRBJ1-1; weak D call: TRBD1 (5 bases). Germline values: CDR1 SGHRS, CDR2 YFSETQ. The CDR3 consists of 14 residues. Trimming removed 1 base at V and 4 bases at J, with 11 bases between. The CDR3 is CASSLYTGGTEAFF. In DNA form, the CDR3 reads TGCGCCAGCAGCTTGTATACAGGTGGCACTGAAGCTTTCTTT.

The chain carries TRBV19 and TRBJ1-1; possibly TRBD1 for D (5 bases). The CDR3 has 11 amino acids. Looked up from germline, CDR1 is LNHDA and CDR2 is SQIVND (reference sequence). V was cut by 7 bases and J by 11 bases, with 14 bases left in between. The CDR3 DNA reads as TGTGCCAGTAAGGACAAGGGAAAGGCTTTCTTT. This gives the protein CASKDKGKAFF. The full variable domain, with the rest looked up from reference TRBV19 and TRBJ1-1, is DGGITQSPKYLFRKEGQNVTLSCEQNLNHDAMYWYRQDPGQGLRLIYYSQIVNDFQKGDIAEGYSVSREKKESFPLTVTSAQKNPTAFYLCASKDKGKAFFGQGTRLTVV.

V and J are TRBV12-5 and TRBJ1-5; D ambiguous. In germline, CDR1 is LGHNT, CDR2 FRNRAP. The CDR3 is 13 amino acids. V was pared by 7 bases and J by 0 bases, with 7 bases between. The CDR3 coding sequence is TGTGCTAGTGCCGGTAATAGCAATCAGCCCCAGCATTTT. It is translated as CASAGNSNQPQHF.

The chain combines TRBV19 with TRBJ1-1; 7 bases align to TRBD1. Per the germline V gene, CDR1 is LNHDA and CDR2 is SQIVND (reference sequence). The CDR3 contains 14 residues. With V trimmed by 7 bases and J by 0 bases, 5 bases remained unmatched. The CDR3 loop is CASTLDRMNTEAFF. The CDR3 DNA reads as TGTGCCAGTACCCTGGACAGGATGAACACTGAAGCTTTCTTT.

This clone is a singleton in its sample. The chain has TRBV14 and TRBJ2-7; no clear D. The CDR3 is 18 residues long. The germline V gene encodes CDR1 SGHDN and CDR2 FVKESK. Trimming left V 2 bases short and J 2 bases short, with 22 bases between. CDR3 coding DNA: TGTGCCAGCAGCCAACCCAGCGTTGTGGGTGTTCGGACCTACGAGCAGTACTTC. It is translated as CASSQPSVVGVRTYEQYF.

The genes are TRBV18 and TRBJ1-1; 9 bases fit TRBD1. V shed 6 bases and J 4 bases; nucleotides not matched to a gene: 6. The germline gives CDR1 KGHSH, CDR2 LQKENI. The CDR3 runs to 14 residues. CDR3 DNA: TGTGCCAGCTCGCCTCAGACAGGGGGCACTGAAGCTTTCTTT. Protein product: CASSPQTGGTEAFF.

V usage is TRBV7-6 and J usage is TRBJ1-5; D remains ambiguous. Germline V gene sequence: CDR1 SGHVS, CDR2 FNYEAQ. The CDR3 runs to 13 residues. Trimming removed 0 bases from V and 3 bases from J, with 3 bases in between. CDR3 protein: CASSLANNQPQHF. CDR3 DNA: TGTGCCAGCAGCTTAGCGAACAATCAGCCCCAGCATTTT.

The chain links TRBV4-1 to TRBJ1-4, with D unresolved. CDR1 MGHRA and CDR2 YSYEKL come from the germline V gene. Trimming stripped 0 bases from V and 4 bases from J, with 9 bases between. CDR3 length: 15 amino acids. In DNA form, the CDR3 reads TGCGCCAGCAGCCAAGATCCCAGGAATAATGAAAAACTGTTTTTT. Encoded protein: CASSQDPRNNEKLFF.

This clone was detected once. This chain joins TRBV10-3 and TRBJ1-4; D might be TRBD1 (5 bases). Trimming removed 3 bases from V and 7 bases from J, with 15 bases in between. This CDR3 spans 15 amino acids. Germline CDR1 and CDR2: ENHRY and SYGVKD. CDR3 nucleotides: TGTGCCATCAGTGAACCCAGGGAATCAGGTGAAAAACTGTTTTTT. It translates to CAISEPRESGEKLFF.

The chain joins TRBV30 to TRBJ2-7, with D perhaps TRBD2 (6 bases). V lost 5 bases to trimming and J lost 1 base, with 6 bases between them. The germline V gene encodes CDR1 GTSNPN and CDR2 SVGIG (reference sequence). CDR3 length equals 11 residues. The CDR3 DNA is TGTGCCTGGGGGGGGTCCTACGAGCAGTACTTC. Its protein product is CAWGGSYEQYF.

Note on this clone: At one end, the junction sequence differs from germline, possibly due to a read error. This chain links TRBV6-1 with TRBJ2-7, with 7 bases identical to TRBD1. Germline V gene lookup returns CDR1 MNHNS and CDR2 SASEGT. This CDR3 spans 13 amino acids. The CDR3 is CASREGGSNEQYF. The CDR3 nucleotides read TGTGCCAGCAGGGAAGGGGGCTCTAACGAGCAGTACTTC.

The V gene is TRBV6-1, the J gene TRBJ2-7, with D uncertain. The CDR3 contains 14 residues. Trimming shortened V by 3 bases and J by 4 bases, and 13 bases separated the two germline ends. The V gene's germline CDR1 is MNHNS and CDR2 SASEGT. The CDR3 region has the DNA TGTGCCAGCAGTGAGCAGTCGATCGGATACGAGCAGTACTTC. Protein: CASSEQSIGYEQYF.

This clone showed up just once. CDR3 nucleotide sequence: TGTGCCACGAGGGAGGGGAGGAGTCCCTTCTTTGGCTACACCTTC. As protein: CATREGRSPFFGYTF. The chain couples TRBV19 to TRBJ1-2; a weak D match, TRBD1 (5 bases). The germline V gene has CDR1 LNHDA and CDR2 SQIVND (reference sequence). The length of the CDR3 is 15 residues. The V end was cut by 10 bases, the J end by 7 bases, with 25 bases between.

This rearrangement joins TRBV23-1 to TRBJ2-2; 9 nucleotides match TRBD1. TRBV23-1 is sorted into the ORF group, with uncertain function. V dropped 2 bases and J dropped 6; count of bases not matched to a gene: 4. The CDR3 is made up of 15 amino acids. CDR3 region: CASSQPGQGSGELFF. CDR3 DNA sequence: TGCGCCAGCAGTCAACCGGGACAGGGATCCGGGGAGCTGTTTTTT.

Only one count was recorded for this clone. The chain's CDR3 is CASRKGQMPAETQYF. DNA for the CDR3: TGTGCCAGCAGGAAGGGCCAAATGCCGGCTGAGACCCAGTACTTC. The J gene is TRBJ2-5, the V gene TRBV6-5; D call uncertain. The V end was cut by 6 bases, the J end by 5 bases, with 19 bases between. CDR3 length equals 15 residues. CDR1 MNHEY and CDR2 SVGAGI come from the germline V gene.